The 9 T cell receptor beta chains reported below all come from one sample, sequenced in a study of cytomegalovirus exposure and HLA in healthy donors. TCRdb's table, derived via immunoSEQ multiplex PCR, lists solely in-frame clones and lacks some. The sample includes over 110,000 clones, around 84% of them seen just once. Sequenced material: PBMCs. The receptors originated from a young man in good health and CMV-seropositive.

V is TRBV13 and J is TRBJ1-2; the match to TRBD1 covers 9 bases. CDR1 PRHDT and CDR2 FYEKMQ come from the germline V gene (reference sequence). J lost 8 bases, V lost 3 bases, and 4 bases had no gene match. The CDR3 loop spans 13 amino acids. This CDR3 reads CASSFRTGEGYTF. In nucleotides, the CDR3 is TGTGCCAGCAGCTTCCGGACAGGGGAAGGCTACACCTTC.

V and J are TRBV19 and TRBJ2-3; 7 nucleotides agree with TRBD2. The CDR3 runs 16 residues. The J segment lost 1 base and the V segment lost 4 bases, leaving 8 bases of the junction unmatched. The V gene's germline CDR1 is LNHDA and CDR2 SQIVND (reference sequence). The CDR3 DNA reads as TGTGCCAGTAGTAGGGCTAGCGGAGGGGGCACAGATACGCAGTATTTT. It specifies CASSRASGGGTDTQYF.

The rearrangement uses TRBV10-1 and TRBJ2-1, with TRBD1 identical over 9 bases. The CDR3 extends over 13 amino acids. Germline values: CDR1 WNHNN, CDR2 SYGVQD (reference sequence). With V trimmed by 10 bases and J by 9 bases, 10 bases remained unmatched. This CDR3 is CATSDRGGLEQFF. CDR3 nucleotide sequence: TGCGCCACCTCGGACAGGGGCGGCCTTGAGCAGTTCTTC.

The rearrangement uses TRBV9 and TRBJ2-1; 11 positions match TRBD2. Trimming at V came to 7 bases and at J to 4 bases, leaving 10 bases not matched to a gene. This CDR3 region has 16 residues. The germline V gene has CDR1 SGDLS and CDR2 YYNGEE. In DNA, the CDR3 is TGTGCCAGCGGGGGACCGACTAGCGGGGTATACAATGAGCAGTTCTTC. This sequence encodes CASGGPTSGVYNEQFF.

The chain carries TRBV27 and TRBJ1-2; D gene unclear. In germline, CDR1 is MNHEY, CDR2 SMNVEV (reference sequence). The length of the CDR3 is 13 residues. The ends were cut back, 6 bases at V and 4 bases at J, with 12 bases in the middle. The CDR3 bases are TGTGCCAGCAGCCCCGGGGTAATCTATGGCTACACCTTC. Translation: CASSPGVIYGYTF.

This clone was observed a few times. The chain links TRBV4-1 to TRBJ1-1; 7 nucleotides line up with TRBD1. The CDR3 consists of 13 residues. V trimming: 3 bases; J trimming: 8 bases; junction bases outside the gene matches: 6. The germline CDR1 and CDR2 sequences are MGHRA and YSYEKL. This chain's CDR3 is CASSHTKTGEAFF. CDR3 nucleotides: TGCGCCAGCAGCCATACAAAGACAGGGGAAGCTTTCTTT.

The rearrangement joins TRBV19 to TRBJ2-1; 8 bases fit TRBD1. Germline V CDR1 and CDR2: LNHDA, SQIVND (reference sequence). V gave up 6 bases and J gave up 6 bases; unmatched junction bases: 4. This CDR3 spans 13 amino acids. For the CDR3, the DNA is TGTGCCAGTAGCCGTACAGGGGGCAATGAGCAGTTCTTC. It specifies CASSRTGGNEQFF. Full variable domain (remainder filled in from reference TRBV19 and TRBJ2-1): DGGITQSPKYLFRKEGQNVTLSCEQNLNHDAMYWYRQDPGQGLRLIYYSQIVNDFQKGDIAEGYSVSREKKESFPLTVTSAQKNPTAFYLCASSRTGGNEQFFGPGTRLTVL.

The CDR3 loop is CAWSVRGSDQPQHF. CDR3 DNA sequence: TGTGCCTGGAGTGTACGAGGGAGTGATCAGCCCCAGCATTTT. The rearrangement joins TRBV30 to TRBJ1-5, with D hard to call. The length of the CDR3 is 14 residues. Looked up from germline, CDR1 is GTSNPN and CDR2 is SVGIG (reference sequence). V shed 0 bases and J shed 5 bases, with 11 bases lying between them. Combining the CDR3 with reference TRBV30 and TRBJ1-5 gives the whole variable domain SQTIHQWPATLVQPVGSPLSLECTVEGTSNPNLYWYRQAAGRGLQLLFYSVGIGQISSEVPQNLSASRPQDRQFILSSKKLLLSDSGFYLCAWSVRGSDQPQHFGDGTRLSIL.

V is TRBV4-2 and J is TRBJ2-3, with TRBD2 matching over 11 bases. CDR3 length equals 16 residues. The junction had 5 bases not matched to a gene; V was cut back by 0 bases and J by 6 bases. The germline V gene encodes CDR1 LGHNA and CDR2 YNFKEQ. The CDR3 nucleotides are TGTGCCAGCAGCCAAGATAGGACTAGCGGGTCGGATACGCAGTATTTT. Amino acid sequence: CASSQDRTSGSDTQYF.